Detailed here is one TCR beta chain. The antigen is undetermined. CD8+ and CD4+ T cells circulating in blood were sequenced for TCR beta. This specimen comes from a study of CD8 T cells in Susac syndrome. The germline V gene encodes CDR1 SGHVS and CDR2 FQNEAQ. V trimming: 0 bases; J trimming: 5 bases; junction bases outside the gene matches: 7. This CDR3 is built from 16 residues. Random hexamers were used to reverse transcribe an amount of roughly 0.5 to 1 ug RNA. By means of immunoSEQ multiplex PCR, TCR beta CDR3 spanning 54 Vbeta and 13 Jbeta underwent amplification. TCRdb fed the immunoSEQ multiplex PCR reads into MiXCR, producing one record per CDR3 protein. The table lists about 90,000 distinct CDR3 sequences, approximately 96% of them singletons, with roughly 0.68% in the top ten. Study-level results: Total CD8+ repertoires held 15 to 20 Susac-specific public clones, while CD8+ TEMRA repertoires held 5 or 6. The greatest CD8+ clonal expansion in Susac occurred in TEMRA cells and in active patients.

This receptor was identified in a human donor with Susac syndrome. Sequencing was performed on CD8+ T cells from PBMCs. This chain links TRBV7-8 with TRBJ1-5; 7 nucleotides align to TRBD1. CDR3 DNA sequence: TGTGCCAGCAGCTTAGCGGACAGGTCTCTAGATCAGCCCCAGCATTTT. Translation: CASSLADRSLDQPQHF.